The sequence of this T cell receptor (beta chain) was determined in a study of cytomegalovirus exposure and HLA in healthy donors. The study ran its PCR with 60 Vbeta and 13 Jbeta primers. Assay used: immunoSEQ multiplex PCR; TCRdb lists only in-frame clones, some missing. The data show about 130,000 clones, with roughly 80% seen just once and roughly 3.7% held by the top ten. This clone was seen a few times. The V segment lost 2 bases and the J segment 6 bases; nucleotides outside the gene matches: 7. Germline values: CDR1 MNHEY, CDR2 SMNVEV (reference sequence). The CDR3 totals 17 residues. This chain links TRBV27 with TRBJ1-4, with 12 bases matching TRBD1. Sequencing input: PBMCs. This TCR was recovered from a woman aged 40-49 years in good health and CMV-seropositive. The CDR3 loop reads CASSLGGQGARDEKLFF. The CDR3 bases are TGTGCCAGCAGTTTAGGGGGACAGGGGGCGCGGGATGAAAAACTGTTTTTT.